These T cell receptor beta chains were read from a single sample in a study of blood T cell repertoires in COVID-19. Sequencing used immunoSEQ multiplex PCR; TCRdb keeps in-frame clones, though not all of them. This table holds hundreds of thousands of clones, around 88% found once. The source material was PBMCs or T cells enriched from blood (not recorded which). The source of these receptors is a young woman who had recovered from COVID-19. Both conserved end residues are part of each CDR3. Fields, in order: CDR3 protein, CDR3 DNA, clone size, J gene, D gene, V gene. A D gene is named only where the DNA matches it firmly. The listing skips clone size in some rows; elsewhere it reads once, few, many or a size class.

CDR3 protein: CASSHVIGRSGPDYEQYF
CDR3 DNA: TGTGCCAGCAGCCATGTAATCGGTCGGAGCGGGCCCGACTACGAGCAGTACTTC
clone size: NA
J gene: TRBJ2-7
D gene: NA
V gene: TRBV3-1/TRBV3-2

CDR3 protein: CASSPGQLNTEAFF
CDR3 DNA: TGTGCCAGCAGCCCGGGACAGCTGAACACTGAAGCTTTCTTT
clone size: NA
J gene: TRBJ1-1
D gene: TRBD1
V gene: TRBV28

CDR3 protein: CASSHRRGGTGELFF
CDR3 DNA: TGTGCCAGCAGCCATCGCAGGGGAGGGACCGGGGAGCTGTTTTTT
clone size: NA
J gene: TRBJ2-2
D gene: NA
V gene: TRBV14

CDR3 protein: CASSFLLQGGGQPQHF
CDR3 DNA: TGTGCCAGCAGTTTTCTCCTGCAGGGGGGCGGTCAGCCCCAGCATTTT
clone size: NA
J gene: TRBJ1-5
D gene: TRBD1
V gene: TRBV28

CDR3 protein: CAWSKGSSGEGGEAFF
CDR3 DNA: TGTGCCTGGAGTAAAGGATCCTCAGGGGAAGGGGGTGAAGCTTTCTTT
clone size: NA
J gene: TRBJ1-1
D gene: NA
V gene: TRBV30

CDR3 protein: CASSGTGDSYNEQFF
CDR3 DNA: TGTGCCAGCAGCGGTACAGGGGACTCCTACAATGAGCAGTTCTTC
clone size: NA
J gene: TRBJ2-1
D gene: TRBD1
V gene: TRBV9

CDR3 protein: CASSLGAGAEAFF
CDR3 DNA: TGTGCCAGCAGTTTGGGGGCGGGGGCTGAAGCTTTCTTT
clone size: NA
J gene: TRBJ1-1
D gene: NA
V gene: TRBV12-3/TRBV12-4

CDR3 protein: CASSWTEKETQYF
CDR3 DNA: TGTGCCAGCAGTTGGACAGAAAAAGAGACCCAGTACTTC
clone size: once
J gene: TRBJ2-5
D gene: NA
V gene: TRBV12-3/TRBV12-4

CDR3 protein: CASSEGSGNTIYF
CDR3 DNA: TGCGCCAGCAGCGAGGGTTCGGGAAACACCATATATTTT
clone size: NA
J gene: TRBJ1-3
D gene: NA
V gene: TRBV4-3

CDR3 protein: CASSLPGQGRIEQYF
CDR3 DNA: TGTGCCAGCAGCTTGCCGGGACAGGGGAGAATCGAGCAGTACTTC
clone size: NA
J gene: TRBJ2-7
D gene: TRBD1
V gene: TRBV7-2

CDR3 protein: CATSRDLALGGTREAFF
CDR3 DNA: TGTGCCACCAGCAGAGATTTGGCTTTGGGAGGGACACGTGAAGCTTTCTTT
clone size: NA
J gene: TRBJ1-1
D gene: NA
V gene: TRBV15

CDR3 protein: CASSVVDQGPTEAFF
CDR3 DNA: TGTGCCAGCAGCGTAGTTGATCAGGGCCCCACTGAAGCTTTCTTT
clone size: NA
J gene: TRBJ1-1
D gene: NA
V gene: TRBV9

CDR3 protein: CASSLDQGNKNEKLFF
CDR3 DNA: TGCGCCAGCAGCTTGGATCAGGGAAATAAGAATGAAAAACTGTTTTTT
clone size: few
J gene: TRBJ1-4
D gene: NA
V gene: TRBV5-1

CDR3 protein: CASSSQGARHPGQPQHF
CDR3 DNA: TGTGCCAGCAGTTCACAGGGGGCGCGTCACCCGGGTCAGCCCCAGCATTTT
clone size: few
J gene: TRBJ1-5
D gene: TRBD1
V gene: TRBV28

CDR3 protein: CASSLPGLSQETQYF
CDR3 DNA: TGTGCCAGCAGCTTACCGGGACTATCACAAGAGACCCAGTACTTC
clone size: NA
J gene: TRBJ2-5
D gene: TRBD2
V gene: TRBV7-9

CDR3 protein: CACTLRGSSYNEQFF
CDR3 DNA: TGTGCCTGCACCCTCAGGGGTAGCTCCTACAATGAGCAGTTCTTC
clone size: NA
J gene: TRBJ2-1
D gene: NA
V gene: TRBV30

CDR3 protein: CASSLSGVAEAFF
CDR3 DNA: TGCGCCAGCAGCTTGTCGGGGGTCGCTGAAGCTTTCTTT
clone size: NA
J gene: TRBJ1-1
D gene: NA
V gene: TRBV5-1

CDR3 protein: CASSLLAGGNDEQFF
CDR3 DNA: TGTGCCAGCAGCTTACTAGCGGGAGGGAATGATGAGCAGTTCTTC
clone size: NA
J gene: TRBJ2-1
D gene: TRBD2
V gene: TRBV7-9

CDR3 protein: CATSRDLGLRAFF
CDR3 DNA: TGTGCCACCAGCAGAGATCTTGGGCTCCGGGCTTTCTTT
clone size: NA
J gene: TRBJ1-1
D gene: NA
V gene: TRBV15

CDR3 protein: CASSQTANYGYTF
CDR3 DNA: TGCGCCAGCAGCCAAACGGCTAACTATGGCTACACCTTC
clone size: NA
J gene: TRBJ1-2
D gene: NA
V gene: TRBV4-1

CDR3 protein: CATSTRQGRETQYF
CDR3 DNA: TGTGCCACCAGCACACGACAGGGGCGAGAGACCCAGTACTTC
clone size: once
J gene: TRBJ2-5
D gene: TRBD1
V gene: TRBV15

CDR3 protein: CASSFRNSPLHF
CDR3 DNA: TGTGCCAGCAGTTTCCGGAATTCACCCCTCCACTTT
clone size: NA
J gene: TRBJ1-6
D gene: NA
V gene: TRBV6-5